This T cell receptor beta chain was found in a study of blood T cell repertoires in COVID-19. Study background: PBMCs, B-cell-depleted T cells, or T cells were the source of the cDNA or gDNA that made up the material.

V was clipped by 0 bases and J by 3 bases, with 14 bases between them. This CDR3 region has 16 residues. Germline V gives CDR1 SGHRS, CDR2 YFSETQ. Clones were read by immunoSEQ multiplex PCR, and TCRdb kept only the in-frame ones, dropping some. The sample consists of some 86,000 clones, more than 75% of them appearing once. This chain uses TRBV5-1 with TRBJ2-3; maybe TRBD2 (6 bases). This receptor was taken from a woman in her 70s with acute or convalescent COVID-19. The material sequenced was peripheral blood. Here the CDR3 reads CASSLAAGGLTDTQYF. CDR3 DNA: TGCGCCAGCAGCTTGGCCGCCGGAGGGCTAACAGATACGCAGTATTTT.